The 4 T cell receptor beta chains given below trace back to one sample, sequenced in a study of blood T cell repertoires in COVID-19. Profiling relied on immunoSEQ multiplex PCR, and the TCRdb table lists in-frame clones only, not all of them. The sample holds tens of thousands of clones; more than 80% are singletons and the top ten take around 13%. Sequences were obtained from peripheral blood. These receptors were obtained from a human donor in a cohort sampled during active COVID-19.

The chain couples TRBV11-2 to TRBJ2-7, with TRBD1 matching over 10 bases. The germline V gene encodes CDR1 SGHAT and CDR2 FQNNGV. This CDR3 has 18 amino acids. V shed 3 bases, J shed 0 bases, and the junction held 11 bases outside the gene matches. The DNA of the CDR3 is TGTGCCAGCAGCTTGGGGAGGGGACAGGGGAGGGCCTCCTACGAGCAGTACTTC. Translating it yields CASSLGRGQGRASYEQYF.

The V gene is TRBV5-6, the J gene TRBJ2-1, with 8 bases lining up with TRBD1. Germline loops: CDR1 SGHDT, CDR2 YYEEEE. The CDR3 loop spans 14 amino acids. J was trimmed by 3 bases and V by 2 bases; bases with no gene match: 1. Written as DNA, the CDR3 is TGTGCCAGCAGCTTCGGACAGGGCTACAATGAGCAGTTCTTC. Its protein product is CASSFGQGYNEQFF. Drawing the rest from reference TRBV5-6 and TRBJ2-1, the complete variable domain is DAGVTQSPTHLIKTRGQQVTLRCSPKSGHDTVSWYQQALGQGPQFIFQYYEEEERQRGNFPDRFSGHQFPNYSSELNVNALLLGDSALYLCASSFGQGYNEQFFGPGTRLTVL.

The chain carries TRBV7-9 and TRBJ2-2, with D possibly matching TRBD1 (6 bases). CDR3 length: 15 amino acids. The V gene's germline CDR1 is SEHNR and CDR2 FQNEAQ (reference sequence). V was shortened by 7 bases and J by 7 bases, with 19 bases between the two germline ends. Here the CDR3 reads CASIRSTGIGGELFF. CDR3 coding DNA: TGTGCCAGCATAAGGTCCACAGGGATCGGCGGGGAGCTGTTTTTT.

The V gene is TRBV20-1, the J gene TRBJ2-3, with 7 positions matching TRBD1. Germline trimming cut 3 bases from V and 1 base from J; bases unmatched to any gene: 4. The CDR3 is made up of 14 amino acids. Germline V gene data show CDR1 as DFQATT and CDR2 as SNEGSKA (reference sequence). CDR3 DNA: TGCAGTGCTAGTTGGGACAGCGGCACAGATACGCAGTATTTT. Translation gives CSASWDSGTDTQYF.